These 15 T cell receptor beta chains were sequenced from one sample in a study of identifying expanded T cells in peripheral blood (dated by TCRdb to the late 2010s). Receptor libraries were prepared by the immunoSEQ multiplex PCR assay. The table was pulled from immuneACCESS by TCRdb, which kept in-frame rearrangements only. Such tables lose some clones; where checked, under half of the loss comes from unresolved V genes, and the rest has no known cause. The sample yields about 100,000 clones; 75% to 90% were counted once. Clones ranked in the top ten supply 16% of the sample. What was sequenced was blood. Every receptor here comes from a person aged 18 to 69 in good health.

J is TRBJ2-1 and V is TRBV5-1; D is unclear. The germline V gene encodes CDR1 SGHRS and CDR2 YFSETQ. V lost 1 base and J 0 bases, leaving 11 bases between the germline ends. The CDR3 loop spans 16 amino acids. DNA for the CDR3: TGCGCCAGCAGCTTGTCAACCTTGAGCTCCTACAATGAGCAGTTCTTC. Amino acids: CASSLSTLSSYNEQFF. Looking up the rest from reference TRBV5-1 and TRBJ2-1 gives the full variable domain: KAGVTQTPRYLIKTRGQQVTLSCSPISGHRSVSWYQQTPGQGLQFLFEYFSETQRNKGNFPGRFSGRQFSNSRSEMNVSTLELGDSALYLCASSLSTLSSYNEQFFGPGTRLTVL.

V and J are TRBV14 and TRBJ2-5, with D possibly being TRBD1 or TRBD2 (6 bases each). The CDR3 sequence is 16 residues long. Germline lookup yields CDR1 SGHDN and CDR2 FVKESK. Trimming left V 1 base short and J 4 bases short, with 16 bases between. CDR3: CASSQAGRGAGETQYF. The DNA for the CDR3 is TGTGCCAGCAGCCAAGCCGGAAGGGGGGCTGGAGAGACCCAGTACTTC.

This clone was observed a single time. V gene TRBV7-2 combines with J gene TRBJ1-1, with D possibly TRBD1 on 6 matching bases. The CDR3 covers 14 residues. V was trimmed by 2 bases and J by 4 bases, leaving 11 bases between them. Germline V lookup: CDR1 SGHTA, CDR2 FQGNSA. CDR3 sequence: CASSLLQGGTEAFF. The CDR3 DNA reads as TGTGCCAGCAGCTTATTACAAGGGGGCACTGAAGCTTTCTTT.

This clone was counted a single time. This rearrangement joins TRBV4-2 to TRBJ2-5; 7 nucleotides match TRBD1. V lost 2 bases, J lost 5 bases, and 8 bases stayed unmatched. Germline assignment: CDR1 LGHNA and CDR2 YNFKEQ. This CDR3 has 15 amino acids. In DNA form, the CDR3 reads TGTGCCAGCAGCCAAAGAAGGGGGCATGGGGAGACCCAGTACTTC. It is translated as CASSQRRGHGETQYF.

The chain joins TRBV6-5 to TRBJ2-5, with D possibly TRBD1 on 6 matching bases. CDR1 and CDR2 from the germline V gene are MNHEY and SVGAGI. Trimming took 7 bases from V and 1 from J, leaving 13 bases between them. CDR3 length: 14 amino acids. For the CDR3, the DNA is TGTGCCAGCACCCCTACAGGGATCCAAGAGACCCAGTACTTC. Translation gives CASTPTGIQETQYF.

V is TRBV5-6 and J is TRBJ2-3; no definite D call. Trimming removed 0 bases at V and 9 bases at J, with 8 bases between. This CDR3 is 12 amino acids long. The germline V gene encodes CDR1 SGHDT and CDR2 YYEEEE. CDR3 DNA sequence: TGTGCCAGCAGCTTGGCGAGCGAAACGCAGTATTTT. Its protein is CASSLASETQYF.

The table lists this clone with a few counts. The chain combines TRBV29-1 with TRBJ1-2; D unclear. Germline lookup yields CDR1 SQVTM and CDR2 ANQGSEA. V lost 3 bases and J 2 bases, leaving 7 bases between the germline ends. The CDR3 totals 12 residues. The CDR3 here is CSVELGNYGYTF. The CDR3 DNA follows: TGCAGCGTTGAGCTGGGGAACTATGGCTACACCTTC.

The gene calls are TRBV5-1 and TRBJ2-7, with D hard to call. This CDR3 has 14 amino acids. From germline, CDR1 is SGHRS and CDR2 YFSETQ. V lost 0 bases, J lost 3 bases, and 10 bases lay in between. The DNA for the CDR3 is TGCGCCAGCAGCTTGGGAGTAAGTGGCTACGAGCAGTACTTC. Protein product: CASSLGVSGYEQYF.

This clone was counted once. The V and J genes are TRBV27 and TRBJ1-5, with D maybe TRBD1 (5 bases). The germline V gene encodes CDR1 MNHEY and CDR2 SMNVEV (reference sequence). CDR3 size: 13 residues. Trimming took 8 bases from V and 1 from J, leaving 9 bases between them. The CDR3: CASAWGSNQPQHF. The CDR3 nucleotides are TGTGCCAGCGCGTGGGGGAGCAATCAGCCCCAGCATTTT.

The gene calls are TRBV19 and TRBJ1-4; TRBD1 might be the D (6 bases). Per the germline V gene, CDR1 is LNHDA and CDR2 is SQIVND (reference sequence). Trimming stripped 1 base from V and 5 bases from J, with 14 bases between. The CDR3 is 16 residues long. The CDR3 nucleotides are TGTGCCAGTAGTATAGGGATATCTACAGGGAATGAAAAACTGTTTTTT. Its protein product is CASSIGISTGNEKLFF.

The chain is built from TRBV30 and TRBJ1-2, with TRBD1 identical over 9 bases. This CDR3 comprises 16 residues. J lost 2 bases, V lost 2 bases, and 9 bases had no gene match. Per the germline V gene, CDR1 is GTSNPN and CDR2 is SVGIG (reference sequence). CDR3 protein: CAWSLGQGGWNYGYTF. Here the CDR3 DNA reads TGTGCCTGGAGTTTGGGACAGGGTGGGTGGAACTATGGCTACACCTTC.

This chain's CDR3 is CASSQDGILSYNSPLHF. The CDR3 DNA reads TGTGCCAGCAGCCAAGACGGTATACTCTCCTATAATTCACCCCTCCACTTT. The chain combines TRBV4-2 with TRBJ1-6; no definite D call. This CDR3 is 17 amino acids long. Trimming removed 0 bases from V and 0 bases from J, with 9 bases in between. Germline V gene sequence: CDR1 LGHNA, CDR2 YNFKEQ.

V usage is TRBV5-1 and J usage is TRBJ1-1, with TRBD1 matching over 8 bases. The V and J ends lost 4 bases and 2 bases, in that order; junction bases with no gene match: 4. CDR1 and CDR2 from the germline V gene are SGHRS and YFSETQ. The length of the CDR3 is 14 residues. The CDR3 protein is CASSTGQGNTEAFF. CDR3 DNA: TGCGCCAGCAGCACCGGACAGGGAAACACTGAAGCTTTCTTT.

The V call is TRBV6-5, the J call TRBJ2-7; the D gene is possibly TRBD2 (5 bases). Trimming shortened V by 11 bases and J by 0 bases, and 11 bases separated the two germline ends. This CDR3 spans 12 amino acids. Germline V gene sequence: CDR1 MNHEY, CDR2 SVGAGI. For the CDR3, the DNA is TGTGCCGTGTGGGGAGCCTCCTACGAGCAGTACTTC. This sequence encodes CAVWGASYEQYF.

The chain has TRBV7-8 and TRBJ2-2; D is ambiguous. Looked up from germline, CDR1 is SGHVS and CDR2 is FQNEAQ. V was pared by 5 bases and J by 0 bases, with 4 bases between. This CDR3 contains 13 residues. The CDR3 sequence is CASSRTNTGELFF. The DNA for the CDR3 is TGTGCCAGCAGCAGAACGAACACCGGGGAGCTGTTTTTT.